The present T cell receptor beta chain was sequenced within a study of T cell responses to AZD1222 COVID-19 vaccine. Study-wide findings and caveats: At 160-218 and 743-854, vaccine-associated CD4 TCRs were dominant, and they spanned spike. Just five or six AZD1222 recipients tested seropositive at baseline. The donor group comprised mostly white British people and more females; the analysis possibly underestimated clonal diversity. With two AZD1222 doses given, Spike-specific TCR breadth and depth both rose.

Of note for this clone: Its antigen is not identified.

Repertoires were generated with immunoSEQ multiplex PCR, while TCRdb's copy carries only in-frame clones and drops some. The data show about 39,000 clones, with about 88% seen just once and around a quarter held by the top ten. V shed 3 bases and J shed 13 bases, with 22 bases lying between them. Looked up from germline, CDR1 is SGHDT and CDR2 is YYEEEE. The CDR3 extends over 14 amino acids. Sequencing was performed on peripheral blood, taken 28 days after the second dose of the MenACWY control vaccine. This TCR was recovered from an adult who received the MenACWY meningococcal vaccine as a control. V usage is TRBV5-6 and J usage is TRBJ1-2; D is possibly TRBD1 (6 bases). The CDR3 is CASSSATWTELSTF. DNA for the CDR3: TGTGCCAGCAGCTCCGCAACATGGACAGAATTAAGCACCTTC.